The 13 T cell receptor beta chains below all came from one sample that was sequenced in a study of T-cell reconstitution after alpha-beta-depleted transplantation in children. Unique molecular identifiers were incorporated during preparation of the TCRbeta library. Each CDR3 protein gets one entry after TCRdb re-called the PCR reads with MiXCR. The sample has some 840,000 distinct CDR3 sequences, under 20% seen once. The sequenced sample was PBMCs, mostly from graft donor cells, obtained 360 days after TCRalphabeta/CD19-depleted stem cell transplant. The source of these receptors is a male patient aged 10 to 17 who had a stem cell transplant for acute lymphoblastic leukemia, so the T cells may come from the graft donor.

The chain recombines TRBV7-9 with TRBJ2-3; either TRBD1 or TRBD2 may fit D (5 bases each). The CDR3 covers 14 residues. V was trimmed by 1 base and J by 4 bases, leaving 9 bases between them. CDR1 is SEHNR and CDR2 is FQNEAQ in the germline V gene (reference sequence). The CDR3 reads CASSLGVGADTQYF. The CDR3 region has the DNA TGTGCCAGCAGCTTAGGCGTGGGGGCAGATACGCAGTATTTT.

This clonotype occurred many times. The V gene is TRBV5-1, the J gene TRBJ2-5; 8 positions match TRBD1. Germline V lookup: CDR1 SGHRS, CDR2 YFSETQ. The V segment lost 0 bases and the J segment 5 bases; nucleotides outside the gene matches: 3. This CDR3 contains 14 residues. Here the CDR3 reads CASSLARGRETQYF. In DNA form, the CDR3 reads TGCGCCAGCAGCTTGGCCAGGGGGCGGGAGACCCAGTACTTC.

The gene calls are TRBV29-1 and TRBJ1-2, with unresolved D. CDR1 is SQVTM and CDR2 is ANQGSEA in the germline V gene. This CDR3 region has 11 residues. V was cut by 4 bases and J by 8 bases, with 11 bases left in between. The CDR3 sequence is CSVVDGRGYTF. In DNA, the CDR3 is TGCAGCGTTGTTGACGGAAGGGGCTACACCTTC.

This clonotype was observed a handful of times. This CDR3 reads CASSQVRLAGGNEQFF. Here the CDR3 DNA reads TGCGCCAGCAGCCAAGTCCGACTAGCGGGAGGAAATGAGCAGTTCTTC. This chain uses TRBV4-1 with TRBJ2-1; 13 bases line up with TRBD2. CDR3 length: 16 amino acids. J gave up 7 bases and V 1 base, and 4 bases lay outside the gene matches. Germline V CDR1 and CDR2: MGHRA, YSYEKL.

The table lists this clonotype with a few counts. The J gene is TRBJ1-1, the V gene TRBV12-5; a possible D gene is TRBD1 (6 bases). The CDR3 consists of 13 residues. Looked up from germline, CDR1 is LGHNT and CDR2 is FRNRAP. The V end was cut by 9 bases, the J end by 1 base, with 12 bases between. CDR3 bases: TGTGCTAGCCAATGGACAGCGAACACTGAAGCTTTCTTT. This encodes CASQWTANTEAFF.

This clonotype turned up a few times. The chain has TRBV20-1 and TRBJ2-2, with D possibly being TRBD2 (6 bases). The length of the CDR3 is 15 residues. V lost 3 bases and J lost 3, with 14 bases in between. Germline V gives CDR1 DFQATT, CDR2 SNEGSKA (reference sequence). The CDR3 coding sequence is TGCAGTGCTAGGAAAGCTAGCGACCACACCGGGGAGCTGTTTTTT. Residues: CSARKASDHTGELFF.

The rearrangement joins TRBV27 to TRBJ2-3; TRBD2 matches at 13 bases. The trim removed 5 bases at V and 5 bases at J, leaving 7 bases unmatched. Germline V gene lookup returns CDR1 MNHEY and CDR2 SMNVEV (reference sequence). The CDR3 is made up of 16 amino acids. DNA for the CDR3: TGTGCCAGCAGTCCTTGGACTAGCGGGAGACGAGATACGCAGTATTTT. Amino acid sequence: CASSPWTSGRRDTQYF.

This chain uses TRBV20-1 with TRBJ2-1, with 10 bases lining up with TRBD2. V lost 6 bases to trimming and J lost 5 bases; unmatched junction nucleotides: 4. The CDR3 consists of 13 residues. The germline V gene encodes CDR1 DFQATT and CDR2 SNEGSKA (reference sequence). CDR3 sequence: CSAGLAANNEQFF. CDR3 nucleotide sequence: TGCAGTGCAGGACTAGCGGCTAACAATGAGCAGTTCTTC.

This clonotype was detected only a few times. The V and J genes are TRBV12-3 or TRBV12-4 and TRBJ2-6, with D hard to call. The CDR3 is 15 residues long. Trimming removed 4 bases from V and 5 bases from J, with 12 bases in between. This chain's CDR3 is CASSSPESRANVLTF. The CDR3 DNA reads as TGTGCCAGCAGTTCCCCAGAATCAAGGGCCAACGTCCTGACTTTC.

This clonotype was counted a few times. CDR3 sequence (DNA): TGTGCCAGCAGTTACCTACAGGGGTCCCAAGAGACCCAGTACTTC. Translating gives CASSYLQGSQETQYF. The rearrangement uses TRBV12-3 or TRBV12-4 and TRBJ2-5; 7 bases are shared with TRBD1. This CDR3 is 15 amino acids long. V lost 4 bases, J lost 1 base, and 6 bases stayed unmatched.

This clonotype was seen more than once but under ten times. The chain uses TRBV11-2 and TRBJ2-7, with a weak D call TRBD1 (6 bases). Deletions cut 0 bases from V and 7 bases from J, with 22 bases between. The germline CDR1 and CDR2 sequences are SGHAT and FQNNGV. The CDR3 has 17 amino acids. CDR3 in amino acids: CASSLEKGTGRPREQYF. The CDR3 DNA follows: TGTGCCAGCAGCTTAGAAAAGGGAACAGGGCGTCCCCGGGAGCAGTACTTC.

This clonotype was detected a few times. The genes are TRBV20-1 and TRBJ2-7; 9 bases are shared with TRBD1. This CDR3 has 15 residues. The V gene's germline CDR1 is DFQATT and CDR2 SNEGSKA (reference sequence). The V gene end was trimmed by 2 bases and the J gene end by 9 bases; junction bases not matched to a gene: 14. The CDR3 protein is CSARNHRQGVSGQYF. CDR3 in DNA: TGCAGTGCTAGAAACCATAGACAGGGGGTCAGCGGGCAGTACTTC.

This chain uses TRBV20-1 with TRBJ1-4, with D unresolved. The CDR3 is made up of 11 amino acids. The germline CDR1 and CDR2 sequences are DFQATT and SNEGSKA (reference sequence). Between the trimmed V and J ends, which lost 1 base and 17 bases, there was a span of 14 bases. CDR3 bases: TGCAGTGCTAGAGGGACGATGCGCCTCTTTTTT. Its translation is CSARGTMRLFF.